This T cell receptor beta chain was sequenced during a study of OX40 agonist ivuxolimab in advanced cancers. Trimming at V came to 3 bases and at J to 8 bases, leaving 12 bases not matched to a gene. The CDR3 covers 16 residues. Germline values: CDR1 SGDLS, CDR2 YYNGEE. Generated by immunoSEQ multiplex PCR, the TCRdb table keeps only in-frame clones and is missing some. The top ten clones hold around 7% of a sample with under 95,000 clones, around 86% of them seen once. The V call is TRBV9, the J call TRBJ1-3, with TRBD1 matching 9 bases. This TCR was recovered from an adult with an advanced solid tumor such as melanoma, head and neck, liver or kidney cancer. Specimen: CD4+ or CD8+ T cells sorted from blood, collected in a trial of the OX40 agonist ivuxolimab. The CDR3 DNA sequence: TGTGCCAGCAGCGATGGGACAGGGAGTGGAACCGACACCATATATTTT. This sequence encodes CASSDGTGSGTDTIYF. The whole variable domain, remainder taken from reference TRBV9 and TRBJ1-3, is DSGVTQTPKHLITATGQRVTLRCSPRSGDLSVYWYQQSLDQGLQFLIQYYNGEERAKGNILERFSAQQFPDLHSELNLSSLELGDSALYFCASSDGTGSGTDTIYFGEGSWLTVV.